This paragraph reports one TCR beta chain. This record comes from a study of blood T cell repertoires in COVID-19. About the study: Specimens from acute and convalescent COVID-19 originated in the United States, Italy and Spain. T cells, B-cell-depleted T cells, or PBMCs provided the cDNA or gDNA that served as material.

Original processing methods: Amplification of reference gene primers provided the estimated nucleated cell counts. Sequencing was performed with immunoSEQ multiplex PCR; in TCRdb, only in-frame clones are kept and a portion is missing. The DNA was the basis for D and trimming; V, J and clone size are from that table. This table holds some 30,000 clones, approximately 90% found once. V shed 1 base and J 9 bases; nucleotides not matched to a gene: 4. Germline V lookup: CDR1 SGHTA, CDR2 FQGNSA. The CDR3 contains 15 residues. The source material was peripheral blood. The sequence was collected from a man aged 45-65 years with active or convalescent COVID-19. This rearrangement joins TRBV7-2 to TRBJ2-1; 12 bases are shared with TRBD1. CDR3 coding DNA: TGTGCCAGCAGCTTAGTCGGGACAGGGGGCCTTGAGCAGTTCTTC. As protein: CASSLVGTGGLEQFF.